The 9 T cell receptor beta chains presented below share a single source sample, sequenced in a study of T cell repertoires in cytomegalovirus infection (dated by TCRdb to between 2018 and 2021). Sequencer: Illumina HiSeq 1500. The public reads were quality trimmed at Q25 with fastp and then assembled into clones with MiXCR by TCRdb, keeping productive beta chains. CDR3 protein sequences are deduplicated, and each keeps its most common genes and DNA. In this sample the table shows fewer than 550,000 distinct CDR3 sequences, 31% of which occur a single time. The ten largest clones add up to about 13% of the sample. Input material: PBMCs. The origin of the receptors is a human donor in good health (CMV status not recorded). Some clones in this sample may be carry-over from other donors' samples.

The chain uses TRBV10-3 and TRBJ1-1, with TRBD1 as a possible D gene (6 bases). V was cut by 0 bases and J by 5 bases, with 22 bases left in between. This CDR3 comprises 18 residues. Germline assignment: CDR1 ENHRY and CDR2 SYGVKD. The CDR3 DNA reads TGTGCCATCAGTGAGTCGGGACAAATTCTCCTATTTGAAACTGAAGCTTTCTTT. This translates into CAISESGQILLFETEAFF.

This clonotype was seen many times. The chain couples TRBV11-2 to TRBJ1-6; TRBD1 matches at 8 bases. CDR1 is SGHAT and CDR2 is FQNNGV in the germline V gene. The CDR3 runs to 15 residues. V shed 1 base, J shed 9 bases, and the junction held 5 bases outside the gene matches. In nucleotides, the CDR3 is TGTGCCAGCAGCTTAGGGAACAGGGGGATTTCACCCCTCCACTTT. Its protein product is CASSLGNRGISPLHF.

This clonotype was counted only a few times. The rearrangement joins TRBV19 to TRBJ1-5, with no clear D. Per the germline V gene, CDR1 is LNHDA and CDR2 is SQIVND (reference sequence). This CDR3 has 14 amino acids. Trimming cost V 0 bases and J 6 bases, with 9 bases left between them. The CDR3 reads CASSIELGFQPQHF. The DNA for the CDR3 is TGTGCCAGTAGTATAGAATTGGGATTTCAGCCCCAGCATTTT.

This clonotype was seen ten or more times. This sequence joins TRBV7-8 and TRBJ2-3, with D unresolved. Trimming shortened V by 5 bases and J by 2 bases, and 5 bases separated the two germline ends. The V gene's germline CDR1 is SGHVS and CDR2 FQNEAQ. This CDR3 has 12 amino acids. The CDR3 nucleotides are TGTGCCAGCAGCGTGTACACAGATACGCAGTATTTT. Protein: CASSVYTDTQYF.

V usage is TRBV6-5 and J usage is TRBJ2-1; 9 bases map to TRBD1. CDR3 length equals 15 residues. Looked up from germline, CDR1 is MNHEY and CDR2 is SVGAGI. The J segment lost 7 bases and the V segment lost 2 bases, leaving 6 bases of the junction unmatched. This chain's CDR3 is CASSYTGTGSNEQFF. In nucleotides, the CDR3 is TGTGCCAGCAGTTACACCGGGACAGGGAGTAATGAGCAGTTCTTC.

On this clonotype: Given a much more abundant clone one base away, this may be a read error. The chain couples TRBV7-2 to TRBJ2-5, with D hard to call. The CDR3 is 15 residues long. From germline, CDR1 is SGHTA and CDR2 FQGNSA. In DNA, the CDR3 is TGTGCCAGCAGCCCCCAGTCCTCCCACACGGAGACCAAGTACTTC. This translates into CASSPQSSHTETKYF.

The rearrangement uses TRBV7-3 and TRBJ2-1; D remains ambiguous. Germline lookup yields CDR1 SGHTA and CDR2 FQGTGA. The CDR3 extends over 13 amino acids. V gave up 1 base and J gave up 9 bases, with 10 bases separating them. CDR3 DNA: TGTGCCAGCAGCTTAAGTGAGCGTTCTGAGCAGTTCTTC. It encodes CASSLSERSEQFF. Full variable domain (outside the CDR3, taken from reference TRBV7-3 and TRBJ2-1): GAGVSQTPSNKVTEKGKYVELRCDPISGHTALYWYRQSLGQGPEFLIYFQGTGAADDSGLPNDRFFAVRPEGSVSTLKIQRTERGDSAVYLCASSLSERSEQFFGPGTRLTVL.

V is TRBV7-3 and J is TRBJ2-3; the match to TRBD2 covers 8 bases. The CDR3 contains 16 residues. Germline-derived CDR1 and CDR2 are SGHTA and FQGTGA. V lost 5 bases, J lost 2 bases, and 9 bases stayed unmatched. The CDR3 DNA reads as TGTGCCAGCAGCCCTGAGCGGGGGCCCTACACAGATACGCAGTATTTT. It is translated as CASSPERGPYTDTQYF. The full variable domain, in which reference TRBV7-3 and TRBJ2-3 provide the parts outside the CDR3, is GAGVSQTPSNKVTEKGKYVELRCDPISGHTALYWYRQSLGQGPEFLIYFQGTGAADDSGLPNDRFFAVRPEGSVSTLKIQRTERGDSAVYLCASSPERGPYTDTQYFGPGTRLTVL.

This clonotype has a handful of counts. The V call is TRBV19, the J call TRBJ2-2, with a possible D match to TRBD1 (6 bases). Looked up from germline, CDR1 is LNHDA and CDR2 is SQIVND (reference sequence). There are 17 residues in the CDR3. V lost 6 bases to trimming and J lost 3 bases, with 20 bases between them. CDR3 bases: TGTGCCAGTAGCCAACCCCGGGGACAAACTCACACCGGGGAGCTGTTTTTT. Translation: CASSQPRGQTHTGELFF. Using reference TRBV19 and TRBJ2-2 for the parts outside the CDR3, the full variable domain is DGGITQSPKYLFRKEGQNVTLSCEQNLNHDAMYWYRQDPGQGLRLIYYSQIVNDFQKGDIAEGYSVSREKKESFPLTVTSAQKNPTAFYLCASSQPRGQTHTGELFFGEGSRLTVL.